The text below deals with one T cell receptor beta chain. The source of the sample is a study of CD8+ T cells in alopecia areata. Background on the study: Administration of oral tofacitinib to treated patients was at 5 to 10 mg twice daily.

Treatment specified: oral pan-JAK inhibitor, 5-10 mg twice daily. V lost 0 bases and J 2 bases, leaving 8 bases between the germline ends. The CDR3 has 15 residues. Per the germline V gene, CDR1 is MNHEY and CDR2 is SMNVEV (reference sequence). It was cDNA, reverse transcribed from extracted RNA, that served as the sequencing template. Libraries were prepared by immunoSEQ multiplex PCR; TCRdb keeps only in-frame clonotypes and omits some of them. Of about 180,000 clones in the sample, 51% are singletons; the top ten hold around a tenth. This chain connects TRBV27 to TRBJ1-5; D may be TRBD1 (5 bases). The sequence came from a human donor with alopecia areata. The source was CD8+ T cells sorted from blood, collected around week 53, from a patient treated with tofacitinib. CDR3 nucleotides: TGTGCCAGCAGTTTATCGGGGGAACGCAATCAGCCCCAGCATTTT. Translating gives CASSLSGERNQPQHF.